These T cell receptor beta chains were read from a single sample in a study of vaccination effects on CD4 cells after COVID-19. The antigens of these receptors remain unknown. The protocol was immunoSEQ multiplex PCR, while the TCRdb copy is restricted to in-frame clones and leaves out a portion. The sample holds more than 50,000 clones; about 80% are singletons and the top ten take more than 0.85%. Material: CD4+ T cells from PBMCs cultured with HCoV-OC43 spike peptides, obtained after COVID-19 vaccination. These receptor sequences come from a human donor who received a COVID-19 vaccine. Each CDR3 is given with its conserved first and last residue. A D gene is named only where the DNA matches it firmly. Clone size is shown for a subset of rows, as once, few, many or a class of expanded clone.

v_call: TRBV5-6
j_call: TRBJ2-5
clone_size: .
d_call: TRBD1
cdr3_nt: TGTGCCAGCAGTAAGACAGGGGGCATGGAGACCCAGTACTTC
cdr3_aa: CASSKTGGMETQYF

v_call: TRBV10-3
j_call: TRBJ1-1
clone_size: .
d_call: .
cdr3_nt: TGTGCCATCAGCAGGGCAGGGCTGAACACTGAAGCTTTCTTT
cdr3_aa: CAISRAGLNTEAFF

v_call: TRBV9
j_call: TRBJ2-1
clone_size: .
d_call: TRBD2
cdr3_nt: TGTGCCAGCAGCACACAGGGACTAGCGGGGGACAATGAGCAGTTCTTC
cdr3_aa: CASSTQGLAGDNEQFF

v_call: TRBV30
j_call: TRBJ2-3
clone_size: .
d_call: .
cdr3_nt: TGTGCCTGGAGCGCGAATAGCTTTAGCACAGATACGCAGTATTTT
cdr3_aa: CAWSANSFSTDTQYF

v_call: TRBV5-1
j_call: TRBJ2-5
clone_size: .
d_call: .
cdr3_nt: TGCGCCAGCAGACGGGGAGAGACCCAGTACTTC
cdr3_aa: CASRRGETQYF

v_call: TRBV19
j_call: TRBJ2-2
clone_size: few
d_call: .
cdr3_nt: TGTGCCAGTACTCTATGGGGTGGGTCGCGGGGACTTACCGGGGAGCTGTTTTTT
cdr3_aa: CASTLWGGSRGLTGELFF

v_call: TRBV4-3
j_call: TRBJ2-1
clone_size: .
d_call: .
cdr3_nt: TGCGCCAGCAGCCAAGGGACAGGTTGGGGGGGTAGCAATGAGCAGTTCTTC
cdr3_aa: CASSQGTGWGGSNEQFF

v_call: TRBV7-2
j_call: TRBJ1-5
clone_size: few
d_call: TRBD1
cdr3_nt: TGTGCCAGCAGCCCGAGACAGGGGGAGGGTAGTCAGCCCCAGCATTTT
cdr3_aa: CASSPRQGEGSQPQHF

v_call: TRBV7-9
j_call: TRBJ1-4
clone_size: .
d_call: .
cdr3_nt: TGTGCCAGCAGCCCCTCACAGGGTAAGGCTGAAAAACTGTTTTTT
cdr3_aa: CASSPSQGKAEKLFF

v_call: TRBV6-6
j_call: TRBJ2-6
clone_size: .
d_call: .
cdr3_nt: TGTGCCAGCAGTCCTCCTACAGGGTTAACTGGGGCCAACGTCCTGACTTTC
cdr3_aa: CASSPPTGLTGANVLTF

v_call: TRBV10-3
j_call: TRBJ1-2
clone_size: .
d_call: .
cdr3_nt: TGTGCCATCAGTGAGTTTGGGGGGCCTGAAGGAGGCTACACCTTC
cdr3_aa: CAISEFGGPEGGYTF

v_call: TRBV6-5
j_call: TRBJ1-1
clone_size: few
d_call: .
cdr3_nt: TGTGCCAGTTACGAAACGGGGGTCAGGGCCACTGAAGCTTTCTTT
cdr3_aa: CASYETGVRATEAFF

v_call: TRBV10-2
j_call: TRBJ2-1
clone_size: few
d_call: .
cdr3_nt: TGCGCCAGCAGTGAGATGGGGCAGGGGAAAGACAATGAGCAGTTCTTC
cdr3_aa: CASSEMGQGKDNEQFF

v_call: TRBV11-1
j_call: TRBJ1-6
clone_size: .
d_call: .
cdr3_nt: TGTGCCAGCAGCTCAGCCGGTAATTCACCCCTCCACTTT
cdr3_aa: CASSSAGNSPLHF

v_call: TRBV6-1
j_call: TRBJ1-2
clone_size: .
d_call: TRBD1
cdr3_nt: TGTGCCAGCAGTGCCTACTCGGGACAGGGGGCTCATGGCTACACCTTC
cdr3_aa: CASSAYSGQGAHGYTF

v_call: TRBV5-1
j_call: TRBJ1-4
clone_size: .
d_call: .
cdr3_nt: TGCGCCAGCAGCTTGGAGCCAGGGACAACTAATGAAAAACTGTTTTTT
cdr3_aa: CASSLEPGTTNEKLFF

v_call: TRBV5-1
j_call: TRBJ1-1
clone_size: .
d_call: .
cdr3_nt: TGCGCCAGCAGCTTGACCCTGAACACTGAAGCTTTCTTT
cdr3_aa: CASSLTLNTEAFF

v_call: TRBV12-3/TRBV12-4
j_call: TRBJ2-5
clone_size: .
d_call: .
cdr3_nt: TGTGCCAGCAGTTGGTCCCTCCAAGAGACCCAGTACTTC
cdr3_aa: CASSWSLQETQYF

v_call: TRBV5-5
j_call: TRBJ2-4
clone_size: .
d_call: TRBD1
cdr3_nt: TGTGCCAGCAGCAAAGGCGGGACAGGTGAGGAAAACATTCAGTACTTC
cdr3_aa: CASSKGGTGEENIQYF

v_call: TRBV4-1
j_call: TRBJ1-4
clone_size: .
d_call: .
cdr3_nt: TGCGCCAGCAGCCAAACTACGGGCCCCGATAATGAAAAACTGTTTTTT
cdr3_aa: CASSQTTGPDNEKLFF

v_call: TRBV10-1
j_call: TRBJ2-1
clone_size: .
d_call: .
cdr3_nt: TGCGCCAGCAGTGAGTCGTTGAGGGGTGAGCAGTTCTTC
cdr3_aa: CASSESLRGEQFF

v_call: TRBV7-3
j_call: TRBJ2-1
clone_size: .
d_call: TRBD2
cdr3_nt: TGTGCCAGCAGCCAGAGACGGGGGGGCCCCTACAATGAGCAGTTCTTC
cdr3_aa: CASSQRRGGPYNEQFF

v_call: TRBV5-1
j_call: TRBJ2-3
clone_size: .
d_call: TRBD1
cdr3_nt: TGCGCCAGCAGCTCCACGGCAGGGGGAAACGTAGATACGCAGTATTTT
cdr3_aa: CASSSTAGGNVDTQYF

v_call: TRBV7-3
j_call: TRBJ1-6
clone_size: .
d_call: .
cdr3_nt: TGTGCCAGCAGCTTAATGAGTGGGGGAGTTTCACCCCTCCACTTT
cdr3_aa: CASSLMSGGVSPLHF

v_call: TRBV6-4
j_call: TRBJ1-1
clone_size: .
d_call: .
cdr3_nt: TGTGCCAGCAGAGCGGGGGTTGGCACTGAAGCTTTCTTT
cdr3_aa: CASRAGVGTEAFF

v_call: TRBV6-4
j_call: TRBJ2-1
clone_size: .
d_call: .
cdr3_nt: TGTGCCAGACCCCGGAACATCTACAATGAGCAGTTCTTC
cdr3_aa: CARPRNIYNEQFF

v_call: TRBV5-1
j_call: TRBJ2-3
clone_size: .
d_call: TRBD1
cdr3_nt: TGCGCCAGCAGCCTCGGGACAGGCACAGATACGCAGTATTTT
cdr3_aa: CASSLGTGTDTQYF

v_call: TRBV12-5
j_call: TRBJ2-6
clone_size: .
d_call: .
cdr3_nt: TGTGCTAGTGGAGGGGGAACTAGCTTTGAGGCCAACGTCCTGACTTTC
cdr3_aa: CASGGGTSFEANVLTF

v_call: TRBV7-9
j_call: TRBJ2-5
clone_size: .
d_call: .
cdr3_nt: TGTGCCAGCATAAGGGTGGGGGAGACCCAGTACTTC
cdr3_aa: CASIRVGETQYF

v_call: TRBV24-1
j_call: TRBJ2-2
clone_size: .
d_call: TRBD2
cdr3_nt: TGTGCCACCAGTGATGCCGGGGGGGCCCACACCGGGGAGCTGTTTTTT
cdr3_aa: CATSDAGGAHTGELFF

v_call: TRBV19
j_call: TRBJ1-4
clone_size: .
d_call: .
cdr3_nt: TGTGCCAGTAGTATCTCAAGGGAGACTAATGAAAAACTGTTTTTT
cdr3_aa: CASSISRETNEKLFF

v_call: TRBV30
j_call: TRBJ2-3
clone_size: .
d_call: TRBD1
cdr3_nt: TGTGCCTGGAGTCTTGGTATCAGGGGGCCGGGGAATACGCAGTATTTT
cdr3_aa: CAWSLGIRGPGNTQYF

v_call: TRBV5-1
j_call: TRBJ1-1
clone_size: .
d_call: .
cdr3_nt: TGCGCCAGCAGCCGAAGCCTTGACACTGAAGCTTTCTTT
cdr3_aa: CASSRSLDTEAFF

v_call: TRBV25-1
j_call: TRBJ1-1
clone_size: .
d_call: .
cdr3_nt: TGTGCCAGCAGCCACGGAGGGGCTGGGTCTGAAGCTTTCTTT
cdr3_aa: CASSHGGAGSEAFF

v_call: TRBV24-1
j_call: TRBJ2-1
clone_size: .
d_call: .
cdr3_nt: TGTGCCACCAGTGACCCTCGCACCGGGGACAATGAGCAGTTCTTC
cdr3_aa: CATSDPRTGDNEQFF

v_call: TRBV9
j_call: TRBJ2-2
clone_size: .
d_call: .
cdr3_nt: TGTGCCAGCAGCGTCCCTCTAGCGTCCGACACCGGGGAGCTGTTTTTT
cdr3_aa: CASSVPLASDTGELFF

v_call: TRBV5-1
j_call: TRBJ1-2
clone_size: .
d_call: TRBD1
cdr3_nt: TGCGCCAGCAGCCCCAGGACAGGGGTTAACTATGGCTACACCTTC
cdr3_aa: CASSPRTGVNYGYTF

v_call: TRBV5-1
j_call: TRBJ1-2
clone_size: .
d_call: TRBD1
cdr3_nt: TGCGCCAGCAGCCCCAACACCGGGACAGGAGCTAACTATGGCTACACCTTC
cdr3_aa: CASSPNTGTGANYGYTF

v_call: TRBV5-1
j_call: TRBJ2-5
clone_size: .
d_call: TRBD2
cdr3_nt: TGCGCCAGCAGCACCCTAGCGGGGGGTCAAGAGACCCAGTACTTC
cdr3_aa: CASSTLAGGQETQYF

v_call: TRBV9
j_call: TRBJ1-5
clone_size: few
d_call: .
cdr3_nt: TGTGCCAGCAGCCCCACAGACAGCCTCTATAGCAATCAGCCCCAGCATTTT
cdr3_aa: CASSPTDSLYSNQPQHF

v_call: TRBV7-2
j_call: TRBJ2-5
clone_size: .
d_call: .
cdr3_nt: TGTGCCAGCAGCCCCCAGAGTGGAGAAGAGACCCAGTACTTC
cdr3_aa: CASSPQSGEETQYF

v_call: TRBV5-1
j_call: TRBJ1-2
clone_size: .
d_call: .
cdr3_nt: TGCGCCAGCAGCTTGGCCGCAGGGACCTATGGCTACACCTTC
cdr3_aa: CASSLAAGTYGYTF

v_call: TRBV19
j_call: TRBJ1-5
clone_size: .
d_call: .
cdr3_nt: TGTGCCAGTAGTATTTCGGGGGCCGTGGAAACCCAGCATTTT
cdr3_aa: CASSISGAVETQHF

v_call: TRBV6-1
j_call: TRBJ2-2
clone_size: .
d_call: TRBD2
cdr3_nt: TGTGCCAGCAGTGCATCGGGACTAGGGGGTAGCACCGGGGAGCTGTTTTTT
cdr3_aa: CASSASGLGGSTGELFF

v_call: TRBV7-2
j_call: TRBJ1-4
clone_size: .
d_call: .
cdr3_nt: TGTGCCAGCAGCTCTAAGGCCGGGACTCCTGGAAAACTGTTTTTT
cdr3_aa: CASSSKAGTPGKLFF

v_call: TRBV6-2/TRBV6-3
j_call: TRBJ2-3
clone_size: .
d_call: TRBD2
cdr3_nt: TGTGCCAGCAGTTACCCGGAACTAGCGGACACAGATACGCAGTATTTT
cdr3_aa: CASSYPELADTDTQYF

v_call: TRBV7-2
j_call: TRBJ2-2
clone_size: few
d_call: TRBD2
cdr3_nt: TGTGCCAGCAGTAAACCCCCGGGACTAGCGAGGCGGGAGCTGTTTTTT
cdr3_aa: CASSKPPGLARRELFF

v_call: TRBV18
j_call: TRBJ2-2
clone_size: .
d_call: .
cdr3_nt: TGTGCCAGCTCACCAGACAGTGGGATGTCCGGGGAGCTGTTTTTT
cdr3_aa: CASSPDSGMSGELFF

v_call: TRBV27
j_call: TRBJ2-6
clone_size: .
d_call: .
cdr3_nt: TGTGCCAGCAGTTCCCCGGTCTCTGGGGCCAACGTCCTGACTTTC
cdr3_aa: CASSSPVSGANVLTF

v_call: TRBV7-2
j_call: TRBJ2-1
clone_size: .
d_call: TRBD2
cdr3_nt: TGTGCCAGCAGCCCCTTCCCGCGCGGGGGGGGAGGGGAGCAGTTCTTC
cdr3_aa: CASSPFPRGGGGEQFF

v_call: TRBV30
j_call: TRBJ2-1
clone_size: once
d_call: .
cdr3_nt: TGTGCCGGGACGGGCTACAATGAGCAGTTCTTC
cdr3_aa: CAGTGYNEQFF

v_call: TRBV18
j_call: TRBJ1-5
clone_size: once
d_call: .
cdr3_nt: TGTGCCAGCTCAATAGACAGCGACGATCAGCCCCAGCATTTT
cdr3_aa: CASSIDSDDQPQHF

v_call: TRBV4-1
j_call: TRBJ2-1
clone_size: .
d_call: TRBD1
cdr3_nt: TGCGCCAGCAGCCAGATTCAGGGGGCGAGTGAGCAGTTCTTC
cdr3_aa: CASSQIQGASEQFF

v_call: TRBV25-1
j_call: TRBJ1-1
clone_size: .
d_call: .
cdr3_nt: TGTGCCAGCAGTCCCCCCCTACAGGGTGGCACTGAAGCTTTCTTT
cdr3_aa: CASSPPLQGGTEAFF

v_call: TRBV6-6
j_call: TRBJ1-1
clone_size: .
d_call: .
cdr3_nt: TGTGCCAGCACCTCTGGGGGGACTAACACTGAAGCTTTCTTT
cdr3_aa: CASTSGGTNTEAFF